This T cell receptor (beta chain) was recovered during a study of shared clonotypes between healthy human individuals. Points on this clone: Its target is not known.

This table comes from immunoSEQ multiplex PCR, and its TCRdb copy is limited to in-frame clones, with some not included. The profile shows fewer than 3 million clones, around 93% of them singletons. Division of CD4+ cells produced a CD45RA+ naive subset and a CD45RA-negative memory subset. Trimming left V 7 bases short and J 3 bases short, with 10 bases between. Per the germline V gene, CDR1 is MDHEN and CDR2 is SYDVKM. There are 12 residues in the CDR3. The study's findings and limits: In contrast to clonotypes shared by all four donors, non-shared clonotypes had lower generation probabilities. Richness estimates generally favored naive over memory subsets.

This chain connects TRBV28 to TRBJ2-7; a weak D match, TRBD1 (6 bases). This clonotype was obtained from a man younger than 35 in good health. Some clones in this sample may be carry-over from other donors' samples. The specimen sequenced was naive CD4+ T cells from PBMCs. This sample's subset: CD45RA+ positively selected. The CDR3 is CASTGQFYEQYF. The CDR3 region has the DNA TGTGCCAGCACCGGACAGTTCTACGAGCAGTACTTC.